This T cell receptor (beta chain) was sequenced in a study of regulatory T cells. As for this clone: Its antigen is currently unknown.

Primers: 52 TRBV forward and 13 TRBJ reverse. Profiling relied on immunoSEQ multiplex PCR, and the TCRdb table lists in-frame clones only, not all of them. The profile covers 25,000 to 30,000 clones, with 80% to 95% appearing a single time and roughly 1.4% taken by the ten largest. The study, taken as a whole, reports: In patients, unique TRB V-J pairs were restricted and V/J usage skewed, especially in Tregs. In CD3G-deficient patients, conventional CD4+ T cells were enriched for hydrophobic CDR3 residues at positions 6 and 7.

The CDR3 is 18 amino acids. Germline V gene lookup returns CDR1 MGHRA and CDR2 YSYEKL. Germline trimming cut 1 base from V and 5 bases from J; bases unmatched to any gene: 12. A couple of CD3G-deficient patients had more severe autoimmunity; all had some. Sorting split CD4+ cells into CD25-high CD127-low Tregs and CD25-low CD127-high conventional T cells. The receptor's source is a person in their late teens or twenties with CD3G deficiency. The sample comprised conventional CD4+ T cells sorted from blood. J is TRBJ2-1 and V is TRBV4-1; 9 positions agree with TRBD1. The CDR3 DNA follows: TGCGCCAGCAGCCAAGCCCGACATCCGGGACAGGGAAACAATGAGCAGTTCTTC. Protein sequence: CASSQARHPGQGNNEQFF.